This passage covers 2 T cell receptor beta chains from one sample sequenced in a study of metastatic and nonmetastatic thyroid tumors. No treatment had been given to any patient before thyroid surgery. MiXCR re-clonotyped the PCR reads for TCRdb. Here the sample spans 20,000 to 25,000 clones, about 20% being singletons. Sequenced sample: blood. Receptors originate from a female donor with papillary thyroid cancer or a benign thyroid nodule (not recorded which). Some clones in this sample may be carry-over from other donors' samples.

This clone has a count of ten or more. The CDR3 sequence is CASTTNRNEAFF. DNA for the CDR3: TGTGCCAGCACCACCAACAGAAATGAAGCTTTCTTT. The V and J genes are TRBV7-9 and TRBJ1-1; D is unresolved. V was pared by 7 bases and J by 7 bases, with 13 bases between. This CDR3 is 12 amino acids long. Germline V CDR1 and CDR2: SEHNR, FQNEAQ (reference sequence).

This clone has only a few counts. The genes are TRBV10-3 and TRBJ1-1; D may be TRBD1 (5 bases). The CDR3 runs to 16 residues. Between the trimmed V and J ends, which lost 0 bases and 6 bases, there was a span of 17 bases. Per the germline V gene, CDR1 is ENHRY and CDR2 is SYGVKD. Here the CDR3 reads CAISESIQGFLAEAFF. Written as DNA, the CDR3 is TGTGCCATCAGTGAGTCGATCCAGGGATTTTTGGCTGAAGCTTTCTTT.